This paragraph covers one TCR beta chain sequence. Its target is not known. Profiled with immunoSEQ multiplex PCR; TCRdb holds only in-frame clones, not every one. The repertoire has tens of thousands of clones, approximately 85% of them found once; the top ten carry roughly a fifth. The V gene lost 4 bases and the J gene lost 0 bases, with 5 bases spanning the gap. Germline V gene lookup returns CDR1 SGHRS and CDR2 YFSETQ. CDR3 size: 14 residues. The source of the sample is a study of T cell responses to AZD1222 COVID-19 vaccine. Study at large: Both about-4-week and about-12-week second-dose recipients were combined.

Overall study results and limits: Spike was spanned by vaccine-associated CD4 TCRs, with dominance at 160-218 and 743-854. Sampling that yielded the repertoires occurred only after the peak T cell response. Among AZD1222 vaccinees, only five or six were seropositive at baseline.

The genes are TRBV5-1 and TRBJ2-6, with D unclear. The specimen was peripheral blood, collected on day 0 of AZD1222 vaccination. The TCR was taken from an adult in good health. CDR3 DNA sequence: TGCGCCAGCAGCCCGGGCTCTGGGGCCAACGTCCTGACTTTC. Translated: CASSPGSGANVLTF.